Sequencing of this T cell receptor beta chain was carried out in a study of identifying expanded T cells in peripheral blood. This table comes from immunoSEQ multiplex PCR, and its TCRdb copy is limited to in-frame clones, with some not included. The sample carries about 100,000 clones, around 88% recorded once. With 2 bases clipped from V and 9 bases from J, the junction kept 8 bases outside the gene matches. Looked up from germline, CDR1 is SGHAT and CDR2 is FQDESV (reference sequence). The CDR3 loop spans 15 amino acids. During the collection period, no donor immune events like infections were recorded. Of note for this clone: Its specificity is unknown.

General observations from the study: Differentially abundant clones: 1 to 1.5 between replicates, approximately 16 at two to three weeks, 19 to 20 at four. Clone count variance between roughly 2-week samples rose with total template count.

What was sequenced was blood. The chain employs TRBV11-1 and TRBJ1-4; TRBD1 agrees at 8 bases. This sequence was found in a person aged 18 to 75 in good health. The CDR3 coding sequence is TGTGCCAGCAGCTTATCCGGGACAGGTTCGCAAAAACTGTTTTTT. Its translation: CASSLSGTGSQKLFF. Variable domain in full (rest from reference TRBV11-1 and TRBJ1-4): EAEVAQSPRYKITEKSQAVAFWCDPISGHATLYWYRQILGQGPELLVQFQDESVVDDSQLPKDRFSAERLKGVDSTLKIQPAELGDSAMYLCASSLSGTGSQKLFFGSGTQLSVL.